This entry describes one TCR beta chain. In the authors' workflow: From reference gene primer amplification, estimates of nucleated cell counts were derived. Sequencing was performed with immunoSEQ multiplex PCR; in TCRdb, only in-frame clones are kept and a portion is missing. For V, J and clone size, that table is used; D and trimming come from the DNA. The sample contains tens of thousands of clones, about 90% of which appear only once. These data come from a study of blood T cell repertoires in COVID-19. Overall study: Donors in the United States, Italy and Spain gave samples during acute or convalescent COVID-19. T cells, B-cell-depleted T cells, or PBMCs supplied cDNA or gDNA.

J gave up 4 bases and V 7 bases, and 5 bases lay outside the gene matches. CDR1 and CDR2 (germline): SNHLY, FYNNEI. This CDR3 region has 13 residues. Sequences were obtained from peripheral blood. The sequence was obtained from a woman older than 75 with acute or convalescent COVID-19. The rearrangement joins TRBV2 to TRBJ2-5; 8 nucleotides match TRBD2. The CDR3 DNA sequence: TGTGCCAGCACGGGACTAGTCTTAGAGACCCAGTACTTC. Residues: CASTGLVLETQYF.